This TCR beta chain was documented in a study of OX40 agonist ivuxolimab in advanced cancers. Study background: Patients undergoing dose escalation presented with hepatocellular carcinoma, melanoma, renal cell or head and neck cancer. A male proportion of about 86% was recorded, with mean age approximately 64 years and range about 20 to 90.

The table came from immunoSEQ multiplex PCR; TCRdb's copy has only in-frame clones and leaves some out. The profile shows tens of thousands of clones, 84% of them singletons. Trimming pared 0 bases from V and 6 bases from J, leaving 12 bases between. The CDR3 has 15 residues. Germline V lookup: CDR1 MNHNY, CDR2 SVGAGI (reference sequence). The chain is built from TRBV6-6 and TRBJ2-1; the D gene could be TRBD1 or TRBD2 (6 bases each). This TCR was sampled from an adult with an advanced solid tumor such as melanoma, head and neck, liver or kidney cancer. The starting material was CD4+ or CD8+ T cells sorted from blood, obtained in a trial of the OX40 agonist ivuxolimab. Written as DNA, the CDR3 is TGTGCCAGCAGTTACTCGTCGGGGGCGGGCAATGAGCAGTTCTTC. Amino acid sequence: CASSYSSGAGNEQFF.